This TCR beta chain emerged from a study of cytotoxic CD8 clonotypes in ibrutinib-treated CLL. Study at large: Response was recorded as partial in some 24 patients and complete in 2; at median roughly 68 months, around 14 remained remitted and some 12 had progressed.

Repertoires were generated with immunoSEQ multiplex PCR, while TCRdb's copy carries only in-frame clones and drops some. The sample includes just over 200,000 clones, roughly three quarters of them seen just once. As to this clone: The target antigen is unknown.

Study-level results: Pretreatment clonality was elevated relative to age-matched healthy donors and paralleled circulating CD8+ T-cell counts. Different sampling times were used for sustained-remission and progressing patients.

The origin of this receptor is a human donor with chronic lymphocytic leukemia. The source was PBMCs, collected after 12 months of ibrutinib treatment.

The DNA for the CDR3 is TGTGCCAGTAGTATCATCCCCCGAGGGAATAATTCACCCCTCCACTTT. It yields the protein CASSIIPRGNNSPLHF. The rearrangement uses TRBV19 and TRBJ1-6; D not resolved. Between the trimmed V and J ends, which lost 3 bases and 5 bases, there was a span of 14 bases. CDR1 and CDR2 (germline): LNHDA, SQIVND (reference sequence). CDR3 size: 16 residues. The full variable domain, completed using reference TRBV19 and TRBJ1-6, is DGGITQSPKYLFRKEGQNVTLSCEQNLNHDAMYWYRQDPGQGLRLIYYSQIVNDFQKGDIAEGYSVSREKKESFPLTVTSAQKNPTAFYLCASSIIPRGNNSPLHFGNGTRLTVT.